This T cell receptor (beta chain) was captured in a study of T cells expressing NK-cell markers. Study summary: Sequenced donors, eight in total, included seven who were HCMV-seropositive and one who was seronegative. Study-level results: In 6 or 7 donors, dominant NKG2C+ clonotypes were about 1.0-8% of CD8+ T cells. Several donors likewise had their CD3+CD56-NKG2C+ fraction led by these clonotypes.

UMIs accompanied the 5'RACE template switching by which TCR beta cDNA was made. From its re-call of the 5' RACE reads, TCRdb lists each CDR3 protein once, without DNA. Recorded here are 300,000 to 500,000 distinct CDR3 sequences; the top ten clones represent about 10%. The length of the CDR3 is 17 residues. Germline CDR1 SSHAT, CDR2 FNYEAQ (reference sequence). About this clonotype itself: What it binds is unknown.

The chain uses TRBV7-7 and TRBJ2-1; TCRdb's D call, TRBD2, is unchecked because there is no DNA. The sample comprised blood T cells: a sorted CD56 or NKG2C T cell subset, CD4+ or CD8+ T cells, or bulk PBMC T cells (not recorded which). This receptor was obtained from a woman between 45 and 65 years old in good health. The CDR3 spells CASSPRRSSGRVNEQFF.